Listed below are T cell receptor beta chains from one sample, sequenced in a study of T cells in Graves' hyperthyroidism and ophthalmopathy. From the multiplex PCR reads, TCRdb called clonotypes with MiXCR, one entry per CDR3 protein. The profile shows about 380,000 distinct CDR3 sequences, about 13% of them singletons. Sequencing was performed on blood. The receptors stem from a man in his thirties or forties with Graves' hyperthyroidism that later progressed to Graves' ophthalmopathy. The CDR3 runs from the conserved cysteine through the conserved F or W. The D gene is left open where the match is weak. Not every row has a clone size; where given, it reads once, few, many or a size class.

v_gene: TRBV28
abundance: many
d_gene: .
j_gene: TRBJ2-1
CDR3aa: CATRVSSYNEQFF
CDR3nt: TGTGCCACCAGGGTTAGCTCCTACAATGAGCAGTTCTTC

v_gene: TRBV5-1
abundance: many
d_gene: .
j_gene: TRBJ1-2
CDR3aa: CASSLGRALNYGYTF
CDR3nt: TGCGCCAGCAGCTTGGGAAGGGCATTAAACTATGGCTACACCTTC

v_gene: TRBV6-1
abundance: many
d_gene: .
j_gene: TRBJ1-5
CDR3aa: CAGRVGNQPQHF
CDR3nt: TGTGCCGGGAGGGTTGGCAATCAGCCCCAGCATTTT

v_gene: TRBV20-1
abundance: .
d_gene: .
j_gene: TRBJ1-5
CDR3aa: CSARDPAQGSNQPQHF
CDR3nt: TGCAGTGCTAGAGATCCAGCACAGGGTAGCAATCAGCCCCAGCATTTT

v_gene: TRBV4-1
abundance: many
d_gene: TRBD2
j_gene: TRBJ2-7
CDR3aa: CASSQDRPRTSGGSYEQYF
CDR3nt: TGCGCCAGCAGCCAAGACCGCCCGCGGACTAGCGGGGGCTCCTACGAGCAGTACTTC

v_gene: TRBV12-3/TRBV12-4
abundance: many
d_gene: .
j_gene: TRBJ2-5
CDR3aa: CASSFRGSQETQYF
CDR3nt: TGTGCCAGCAGTTTTAGGGGTAGCCAAGAGACCCAGTACTTC

v_gene: TRBV25-1
abundance: .
d_gene: .
j_gene: TRBJ2-5
CDR3aa: CATKGLQETQYF
CDR3nt: TGTGCCACCAAAGGACTTCAAGAGACCCAGTACTTC

v_gene: TRBV10-3
abundance: few
d_gene: .
j_gene: TRBJ1-2
CDR3aa: CAISDGTHGYTF
CDR3nt: TGTGCCATCAGTGACGGGACTCACGGCTACACCTTC

v_gene: TRBV5-6
abundance: .
d_gene: TRBD1
j_gene: TRBJ1-4
CDR3aa: CASSLLTGEANEKLFF
CDR3nt: TGTGCCAGCAGCTTGTTGACAGGGGAAGCTAATGAAAAACTGTTTTTT

v_gene: TRBV6-5
abundance: many
d_gene: TRBD1
j_gene: TRBJ2-7
CDR3aa: CASSYLNRWTGGKEQYF
CDR3nt: TGTGCCAGCAGTTACCTAAACCGCTGGACAGGAGGTAAAGAGCAGTACTTC

v_gene: TRBV9
abundance: .
d_gene: TRBD2
j_gene: TRBJ2-2
CDR3aa: CASSGSGGLNTGELFF
CDR3nt: TGTGCCAGCAGCGGTAGCGGGGGCCTAAACACCGGGGAGCTGTTTTTT

v_gene: TRBV18
abundance: .
d_gene: TRBD1
j_gene: TRBJ2-3
CDR3aa: CASSPLGQDSTDTQYF
CDR3nt: TGTGCCAGCTCACCACTAGGACAGGATAGCACAGATACGCAGTATTTT

v_gene: TRBV5-1
abundance: few
d_gene: .
j_gene: TRBJ2-1
CDR3aa: CASSRIGRASDEQFF
CDR3nt: TGCGCCAGCAGCCGGATCGGGCGGGCCTCGGATGAGCAGTTCTTC

v_gene: TRBV2
abundance: many
d_gene: .
j_gene: TRBJ1-2
CDR3aa: CASTTANYGYTF
CDR3nt: TGTGCCAGCACCACAGCTAACTATGGCTACACCTTC

v_gene: TRBV10-1
abundance: many
d_gene: .
j_gene: TRBJ2-7
CDR3aa: CASSVRVRGEQYF
CDR3nt: TGCGCCAGCAGTGTGCGGGTTAGGGGGGAGCAGTACTTC

v_gene: TRBV2
abundance: many
d_gene: TRBD1
j_gene: TRBJ2-7
CDR3aa: CASRTGGGSPSYEQYF
CDR3nt: TGTGCCAGCAGGACAGGGGGAGGATCTCCCTCCTACGAGCAGTACTTC

v_gene: TRBV5-1
abundance: few
d_gene: TRBD1
j_gene: TRBJ1-6
CDR3aa: CASSIIPGQGNSPLHF
CDR3nt: TGCGCCAGCAGCATCATTCCGGGACAGGGTAATTCACCCCTCCACTTT

v_gene: TRBV2
abundance: few
d_gene: .
j_gene: TRBJ2-2
CDR3aa: CASMGTGELFF
CDR3nt: TGTGCCAGCATGGGCACCGGGGAGCTGTTTTTT

v_gene: TRBV6-5
abundance: many
d_gene: .
j_gene: TRBJ1-1
CDR3aa: CASSSRGDEAFF
CDR3nt: TGTGCCAGCAGTTCTCGCGGAGATGAAGCTTTCTTT

v_gene: TRBV6-6
abundance: many
d_gene: .
j_gene: TRBJ1-5
CDR3aa: CASSYAPGQPQHF
CDR3nt: TGTGCCAGCAGTTACGCACCGGGTCAGCCCCAGCATTTT

v_gene: TRBV5-1
abundance: few
d_gene: .
j_gene: TRBJ2-5
CDR3aa: CASSLEGDQTQYF
CDR3nt: TGCGCCAGCAGCTTGGAAGGGGACCAGACCCAGTACTTC

v_gene: TRBV7-6
abundance: .
d_gene: .
j_gene: TRBJ2-5
CDR3aa: CASSSLTSHQETQYF
CDR3nt: TGTGCCAGCAGCTCCCTAACGAGCCACCAAGAGACTCAGTACTTC